This T cell receptor (beta chain) is from a study of blood T cell repertoires in COVID-19. In the study overall: COVID-19 samples from acute and convalescent phases originated in the United States, Italy and Spain.

Original processing methods: The authors estimated nucleated cell counts from reference gene primer amplification. Clones were read by immunoSEQ multiplex PCR, and TCRdb kept only the in-frame ones, dropping some. That table gives V, J and clone size, and the DNA gave D and trimming. The sample lists about 290,000 clones; around four fifths were seen once. The TCR sequence derives from a woman aged 45-60 years with active or convalescent COVID-19. The material sequenced was peripheral blood.

In DNA form, the CDR3 reads TGTGCCAGCAGCACCTTAGGAGGGGCAGGTAATTCACCCCTCCACTTT. Protein: CASSTLGGAGNSPLHF. The chain recombines TRBV6-2 or TRBV6-3 with TRBJ1-6; TRBD1 is a possible D gene (5 bases). Germline assignment: CDR1 MNHEY and CDR2 SVGEGT. CDR3 length equals 16 residues. Trimming left V 6 bases short and J 6 bases short, with 18 bases between.